A single sample is the source of the 3 T cell receptor beta chains below, sequenced in a study of shared clonotypes between healthy human individuals. Repertoires were generated with immunoSEQ multiplex PCR, while TCRdb's copy carries only in-frame clones and drops some. The table records more than 400,000 clones, 60% to 80% of them present only once. What was sequenced was PBMCs. The receptors stem from a woman aged 40 to 50 in good health. Some clones in this sample may be carry-over from other donors' samples.

This clone was counted a few times. V and J are TRBV2 and TRBJ1-5; D gene ambiguous. From germline, CDR1 is SNHLY and CDR2 FYNNEI. The ends were cut back, 6 bases at V and 6 bases at J, with 12 bases in the middle. This CDR3 spans 13 amino acids. The CDR3 DNA reads TGTGCCAGCAGGGCAGAGGATGGTCAGCCCCAGCATTTT. Translated: CASRAEDGQPQHF.

The rearrangement links TRBV28 to TRBJ2-6; D is uncertain. CDR3 length: 15 amino acids. Per germline, CDR1 MDHEN and CDR2 SYDVKM. Trimming took off 5 bases at V and 0 bases at J, with 8 bases between the two ends. In nucleotides, the CDR3 is TGTGCCAGCAGTCCAGACAACTCTGGGGCCAACGTCCTGACTTTC. It encodes CASSPDNSGANVLTF.

The genes are TRBV7-3 and TRBJ2-1, with no clear D. Trimming cost V 3 bases and J 9 bases, with 15 bases left between them. This CDR3 spans 14 amino acids. From germline, CDR1 is SGHTA and CDR2 FQGTGA. The CDR3: CASSFRAAAGEQFF. The CDR3 DNA reads TGTGCCAGCAGCTTTCGTGCGGCGGCTGGTGAGCAGTTCTTC.